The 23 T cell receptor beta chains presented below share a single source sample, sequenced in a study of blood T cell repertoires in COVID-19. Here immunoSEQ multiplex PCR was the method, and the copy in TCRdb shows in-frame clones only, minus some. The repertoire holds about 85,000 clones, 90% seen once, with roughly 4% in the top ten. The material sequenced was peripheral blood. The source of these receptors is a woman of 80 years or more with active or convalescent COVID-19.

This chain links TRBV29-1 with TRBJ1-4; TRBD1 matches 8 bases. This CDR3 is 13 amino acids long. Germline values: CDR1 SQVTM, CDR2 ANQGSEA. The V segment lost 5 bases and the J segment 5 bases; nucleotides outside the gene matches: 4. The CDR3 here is CSVLQGANEKLFF. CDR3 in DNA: TGCAGCGTTCTCCAGGGGGCCAATGAAAAACTGTTTTTT.

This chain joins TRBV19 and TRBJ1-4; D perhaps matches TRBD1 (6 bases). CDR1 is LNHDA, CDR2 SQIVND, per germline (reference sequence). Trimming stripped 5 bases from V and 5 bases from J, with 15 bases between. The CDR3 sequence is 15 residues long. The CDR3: CASSVYRDHNEKLFF. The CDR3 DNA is TGTGCCAGTAGTGTCTACAGGGATCACAATGAAAAACTGTTTTTT. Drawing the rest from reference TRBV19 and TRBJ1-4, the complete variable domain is DGGITQSPKYLFRKEGQNVTLSCEQNLNHDAMYWYRQDPGQGLRLIYYSQIVNDFQKGDIAEGYSVSREKKESFPLTVTSAQKNPTAFYLCASSVYRDHNEKLFFGSGTQLSVL.

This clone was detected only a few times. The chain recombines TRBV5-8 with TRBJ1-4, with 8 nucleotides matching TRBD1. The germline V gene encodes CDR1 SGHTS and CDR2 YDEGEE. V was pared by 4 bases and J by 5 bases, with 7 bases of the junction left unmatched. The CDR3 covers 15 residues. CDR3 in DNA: TGTGCCAGCAGCGTATCGGACAGGGCGAATGAAAAACTGTTTTTT. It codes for CASSVSDRANEKLFF. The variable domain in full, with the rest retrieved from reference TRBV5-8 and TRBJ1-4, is EAGVTQSPTHLIKTRGQQATLRCSPISGHTSVYWYQQALGLGLQFLLWYDEGEERNRGNFPPRFSGRQFPNYSSELNVNALELEDSALYLCASSVSDRANEKLFFGSGTQLSVL.

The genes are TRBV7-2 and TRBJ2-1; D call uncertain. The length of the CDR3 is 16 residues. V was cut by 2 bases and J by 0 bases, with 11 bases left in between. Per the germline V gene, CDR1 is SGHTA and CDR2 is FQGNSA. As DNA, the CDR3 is TGTGCCAGCAGCTTATGGGCGACAAGCTCCTACAATGAGCAGTTCTTC. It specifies CASSLWATSSYNEQFF.

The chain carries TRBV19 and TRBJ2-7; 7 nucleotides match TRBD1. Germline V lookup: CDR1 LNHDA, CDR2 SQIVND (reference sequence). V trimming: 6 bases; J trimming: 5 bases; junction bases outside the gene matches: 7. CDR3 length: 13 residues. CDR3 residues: CASSNTGVDEQYF. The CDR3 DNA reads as TGTGCCAGTAGCAATACAGGGGTGGACGAGCAGTACTTC.

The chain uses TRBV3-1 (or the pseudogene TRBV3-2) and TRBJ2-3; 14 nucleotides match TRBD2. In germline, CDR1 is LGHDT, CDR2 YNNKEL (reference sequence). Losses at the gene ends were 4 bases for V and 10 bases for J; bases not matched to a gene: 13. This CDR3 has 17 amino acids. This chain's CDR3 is CASSPLRVGLAGGAQYF. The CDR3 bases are TGTGCCAGCAGCCCCCTCAGGGTCGGACTAGCGGGAGGCGCGCAGTATTTT.

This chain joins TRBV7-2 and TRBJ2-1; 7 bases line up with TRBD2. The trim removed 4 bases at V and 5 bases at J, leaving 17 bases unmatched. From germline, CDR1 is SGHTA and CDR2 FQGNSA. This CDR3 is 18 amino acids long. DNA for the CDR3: TGTGCCAGCAGCTCCCGGGACTATGGACTACCGGTGAACAATGAGCAGTTCTTC. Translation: CASSSRDYGLPVNNEQFF.

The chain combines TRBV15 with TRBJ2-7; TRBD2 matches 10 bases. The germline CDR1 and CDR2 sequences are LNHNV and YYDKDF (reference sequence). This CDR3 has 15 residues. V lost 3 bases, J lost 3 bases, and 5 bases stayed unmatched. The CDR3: CATSSRTSGFYEQYF. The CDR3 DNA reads TGTGCCACCAGCAGCAGGACTAGCGGATTCTACGAGCAGTACTTC.

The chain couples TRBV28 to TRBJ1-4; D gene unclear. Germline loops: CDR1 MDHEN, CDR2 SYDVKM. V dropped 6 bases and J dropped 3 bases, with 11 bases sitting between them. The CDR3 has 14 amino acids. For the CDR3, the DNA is TGTGCCAGCAGCTCGACGGGTGCTAATGAAAAACTGTTTTTT. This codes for CASSSTGANEKLFF.

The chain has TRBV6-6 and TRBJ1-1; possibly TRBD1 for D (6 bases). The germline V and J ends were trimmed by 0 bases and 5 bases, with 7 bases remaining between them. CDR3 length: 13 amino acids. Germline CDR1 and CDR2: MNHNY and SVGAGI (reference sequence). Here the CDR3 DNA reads TGTGCCAGCAGTTACTCCGGGACAACTGAAGCTTTCTTT. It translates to CASSYSGTTEAFF.

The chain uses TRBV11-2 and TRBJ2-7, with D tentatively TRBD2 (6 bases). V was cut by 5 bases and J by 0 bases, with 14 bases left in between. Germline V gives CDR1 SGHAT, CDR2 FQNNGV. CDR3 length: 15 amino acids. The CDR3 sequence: CASSSPGLSSYEQYF. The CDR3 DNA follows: TGTGCCAGCAGCAGCCCGGGACTGAGCTCCTACGAGCAGTACTTC.

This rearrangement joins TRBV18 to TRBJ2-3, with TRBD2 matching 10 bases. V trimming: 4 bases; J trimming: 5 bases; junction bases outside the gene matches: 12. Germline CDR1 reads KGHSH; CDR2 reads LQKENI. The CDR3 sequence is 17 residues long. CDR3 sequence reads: CASSRSSGRFPGDTQYF. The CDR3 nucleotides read TGTGCCAGCTCACGGAGTAGCGGGAGGTTTCCCGGAGATACGCAGTATTTT.

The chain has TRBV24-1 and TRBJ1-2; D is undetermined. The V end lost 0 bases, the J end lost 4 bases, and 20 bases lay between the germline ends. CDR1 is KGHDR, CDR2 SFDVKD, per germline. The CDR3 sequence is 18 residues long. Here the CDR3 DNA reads TGTGCCACCAGTGATTTGTACCCCACGACACCCGTCTTCTATGGCTACACCTTC. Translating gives CATSDLYPTTPVFYGYTF.

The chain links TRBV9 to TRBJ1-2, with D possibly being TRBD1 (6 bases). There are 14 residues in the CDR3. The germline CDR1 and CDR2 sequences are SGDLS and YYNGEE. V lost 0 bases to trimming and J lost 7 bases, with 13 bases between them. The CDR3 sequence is CASSVATGMGGYTF. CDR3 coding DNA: TGTGCCAGCAGCGTAGCTACAGGGATGGGTGGCTACACCTTC. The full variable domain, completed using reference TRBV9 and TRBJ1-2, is DSGVTQTPKHLITATGQRVTLRCSPRSGDLSVYWYQQSLDQGLQFLIQYYNGEERAKGNILERFSAQQFPDLHSELNLSSLELGDSALYFCASSVATGMGGYTFGSGTRLTVV.

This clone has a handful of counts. The CDR3 region has the DNA TGTGCCAGCAGTTTTTACGGGGACACTGAAGCTTTCTTT. Residues: CASSFYGDTEAFF. The chain carries TRBV27 and TRBJ1-1; D remains unclear. Germline V gene sequence: CDR1 MNHEY, CDR2 SMNVEV (reference sequence). V lost 3 bases and J 3 bases, leaving 8 bases between the germline ends. The CDR3 consists of 13 residues.

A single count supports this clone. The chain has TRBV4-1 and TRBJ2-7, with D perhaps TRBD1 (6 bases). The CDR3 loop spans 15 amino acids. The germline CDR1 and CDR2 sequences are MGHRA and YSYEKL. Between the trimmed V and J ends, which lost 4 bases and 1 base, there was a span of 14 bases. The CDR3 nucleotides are TGCGCCAGCAGCCGGATAGGGGGACCTTCCTACGAGCAGTACTTC. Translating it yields CASSRIGGPSYEQYF.

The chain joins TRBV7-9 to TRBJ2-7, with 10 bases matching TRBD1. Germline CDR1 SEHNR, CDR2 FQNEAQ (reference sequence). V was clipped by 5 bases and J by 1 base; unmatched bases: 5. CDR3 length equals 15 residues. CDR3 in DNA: TGTGCCAGCAGCGTTCCGGGACAGGGGTCCTACGAGCAGTACTTC. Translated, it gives CASSVPGQGSYEQYF.

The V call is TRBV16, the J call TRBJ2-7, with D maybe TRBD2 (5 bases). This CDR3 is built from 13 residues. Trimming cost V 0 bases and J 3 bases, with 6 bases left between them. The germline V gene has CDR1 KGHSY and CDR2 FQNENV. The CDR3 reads CASSQSGDYEQYF. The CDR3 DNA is TGTGCCAGCAGCCAATCCGGGGACTACGAGCAGTACTTC.

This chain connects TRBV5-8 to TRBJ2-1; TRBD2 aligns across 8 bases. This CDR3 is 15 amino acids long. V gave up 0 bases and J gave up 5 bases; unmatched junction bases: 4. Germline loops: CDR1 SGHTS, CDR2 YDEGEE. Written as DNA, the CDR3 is TGTGCCAGCAGCTTGGCCGGGACTAGAAACAATGAGCAGTTCTTC. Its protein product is CASSLAGTRNNEQFF.

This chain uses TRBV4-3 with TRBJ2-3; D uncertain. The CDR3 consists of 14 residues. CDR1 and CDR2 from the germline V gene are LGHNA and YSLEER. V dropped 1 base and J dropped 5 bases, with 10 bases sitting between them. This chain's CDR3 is CASSQGRGGDTQYF. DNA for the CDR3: TGCGCCAGCAGCCAAGGGCGCGGCGGAGATACGCAGTATTTT.

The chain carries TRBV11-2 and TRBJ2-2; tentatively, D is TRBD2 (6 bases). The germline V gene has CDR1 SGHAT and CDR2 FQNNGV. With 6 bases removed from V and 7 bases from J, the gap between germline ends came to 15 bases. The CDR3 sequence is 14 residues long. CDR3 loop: CASSYNGLIGELFF. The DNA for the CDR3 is TGTGCCAGCAGTTATAACGGACTAATCGGGGAGCTGTTTTTT.

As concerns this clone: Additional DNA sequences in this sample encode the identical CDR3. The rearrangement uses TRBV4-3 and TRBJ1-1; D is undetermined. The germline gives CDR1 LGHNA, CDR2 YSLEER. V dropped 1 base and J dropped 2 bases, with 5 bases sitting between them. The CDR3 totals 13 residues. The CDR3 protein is CASSQAGNTEAFF. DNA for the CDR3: TGCGCCAGCAGCCAAGCAGGAAACACTGAAGCTTTCTTT.

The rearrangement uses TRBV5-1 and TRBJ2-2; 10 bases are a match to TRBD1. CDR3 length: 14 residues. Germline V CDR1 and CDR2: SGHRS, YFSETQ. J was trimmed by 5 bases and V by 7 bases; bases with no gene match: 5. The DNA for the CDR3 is TGCGCCAGCGTAGGGACAGGGGAAACCGGGGAGCTGTTTTTT. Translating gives CASVGTGETGELFF.